The rows below give T cell receptor beta chains drawn from one sample of a study of early T cells in non-severe SARS-CoV-2 infection. TCRdb ran MiXCR on the 5' RACE reads and lists one entry per CDR3 protein. The repertoire holds some 29,000 distinct CDR3 sequences, roughly 5.6% seen once, with roughly 4.4% in the top ten. Sequenced: whole blood. Receptor source: an adult who was a healthcare worker with PCR-confirmed SARS-CoV-2 infection or an uninfected control (not recorded which). CDR3s include the opening cysteine and the closing phenylalanine or tryptophan. A D gene is named only where the DNA matches it firmly. A clone size is listed for some rows: how often the clone was seen (once, few, many), or a class if it is expanded.

D: TRBD1; size: many; J: TRBJ2-7; V: TRBV18; CDR3: CASSSTQGEQYF; DNA: TGTGCCAGCTCGTCAACACAGGGGGAGCAGTACTTC
D: -; size: many; J: TRBJ2-3; V: TRBV7-9; CDR3: CASSSPGPGTDTQYF; DNA: TGTGCCAGCAGCTCCCCCGGGCCAGGCACAGATACGCAGTATTTT
D: -; size: few; J: TRBJ1-1; V: TRBV5-1; CDR3: CASSPDSRAWLNTEAFF; DNA: TGCGCCAGCAGCCCGGACTCGAGGGCTTGGCTAAACACTGAAGCTTTCTTT
D: TRBD2; size: many; J: TRBJ2-3; V: TRBV12-5; CDR3: CASGSRPWLAGVTDTQYF; DNA: TGTGCTAGTGGTTCCCGACCTTGGCTAGCGGGAGTCACAGATACGCAGTATTTT
D: -; size: many; J: TRBJ1-2; V: TRBV28; CDR3: CASSPLSTAYGYTF; DNA: TGTGCCAGCAGTCCGTTATCGACAGCTTATGGCTACACCTTC
D: -; size: few; J: TRBJ1-4; V: TRBV27; CDR3: CASTFPGNKTTNEKLFF; DNA: TGTGCCAGCACATTCCCTGGCAACAAAACAACTAATGAAAAACTGTTTTTT
D: TRBD1; size: many; J: TRBJ1-2; V: TRBV5-1; CDR3: CASSPGTAFGYGYTF; DNA: TGCGCCAGCAGCCCCGGGACAGCCTTCGGCTATGGCTACACCTTC
D: -; size: many; J: TRBJ1-5; V: TRBV30; CDR3: CAWSSGGSGNQPQHF; DNA: TGTGCCTGGAGTTCTGGGGGTAGTGGCAATCAGCCCCAGCATTTT
D: TRBD2; size: many; J: TRBJ2-1; V: TRBV20-1; CDR3: CSARDTRSGRSYEQFF; DNA: TGCAGTGCTAGAGATACGAGGAGCGGGAGATCGTATGAGCAGTTCTTC
D: TRBD2; size: -; J: TRBJ2-3; V: TRBV6-2/TRBV6-3; CDR3: CASSQAASGRSRDTQYF; DNA: TGTGCCAGCAGCCAAGCGGCTAGCGGGAGGTCAAGGGATACGCAGTATTTT
D: -; size: many; J: TRBJ1-1; V: TRBV12-3/TRBV12-4; CDR3: CASSFLETEAFF; DNA: TGTGCCAGCAGTTTTCTTGAAACTGAAGCTTTCTTT
D: -; size: many; J: TRBJ1-4; V: TRBV7-2; CDR3: CASSLDRGSNEKLFF; DNA: TGTGCCAGCAGCTTAGATAGAGGGAGTAATGAAAAACTGTTTTTT
D: -; size: many; J: TRBJ2-5; V: TRBV6-6; CDR3: CASSYGQAYQETQYF; DNA: TGTGCCAGCAGTTACGGACAAGCATACCAAGAGACCCAGTACTTC
D: -; size: many; J: TRBJ2-1; V: TRBV2; CDR3: CASTDYLDNEQFF; DNA: TGTGCCAGCACTGACTACCTCGACAATGAGCAGTTCTTC
D: -; size: many; J: TRBJ2-7; V: TRBV3-1; CDR3: CASKATVTSYEQYF; DNA: TGTGCCAGCAAAGCCACGGTCACCTCCTACGAGCAGTACTTC
D: TRBD1; size: many; J: TRBJ2-7; V: TRBV18; CDR3: CASSPPAGQGPYEQYF; DNA: TGTGCCAGCTCACCCCCGGCGGGACAGGGACCCTACGAGCAGTACTTC
D: TRBD1; size: many; J: TRBJ2-2; V: TRBV23-1; CDR3: CASSQRDSHLSTGELFF; DNA: TGCGCCAGCAGTCAAAGGGACAGCCACTTGAGCACCGGGGAGCTGTTTTTT
D: TRBD1; size: many; J: TRBJ1-6; V: TRBV18; CDR3: CASSPETGGENSPLHF; DNA: TGTGCCAGCTCACCAGAGACAGGGGGTGAAAATTCACCCCTCCACTTT
D: -; size: -; J: TRBJ1-1; V: TRBV28; CDR3: CASSFGQSGTEAFF; DNA: TGTGCCAGCAGTTTTGGGCAGAGCGGGACTGAAGCTTTCTTT
D: TRBD1; size: many; J: TRBJ2-7; V: TRBV5-4; CDR3: CASSLVARGRYEQYF; DNA: TGTGCCAGCAGCTTGGTAGCCAGGGGGCGATACGAGCAGTACTTC
D: TRBD1; size: many; J: TRBJ2-4; V: TRBV28; CDR3: CASRRADRAYSKNIQYF; DNA: TGTGCCAGCAGGAGGGCCGACAGGGCTTATAGCAAAAACATTCAGTACTTC
D: TRBD2; size: many; J: TRBJ2-1; V: TRBV28; CDR3: CASSSQREGIYNEQFF; DNA: TGTGCCAGCAGCTCTCAGCGGGAGGGGATCTACAATGAGCAGTTCTTC
D: TRBD2; size: few; J: TRBJ2-7; V: TRBV5-1; CDR3: CASSPGLAGDEQYF; DNA: TGCGCCAGCAGCCCAGGACTAGCAGGCGACGAGCAGTACTTC
D: -; size: few; J: TRBJ1-5; V: TRBV27; CDR3: CASRANRANQPQHF; DNA: TGTGCCAGCAGGGCGAACAGGGCCAATCAGCCCCAGCATTTT
D: -; size: many; J: TRBJ1-5; V: TRBV19; CDR3: CASSSRYQPQHF; DNA: TGTGCCAGTAGTTCCCGGTATCAGCCCCAGCATTTT
D: TRBD1; size: many; J: TRBJ2-7; V: TRBV6-2/TRBV6-3; CDR3: CASMSGQRTEEQYF; DNA: TGTGCCAGCATGTCGGGACAGAGAACGGAGGAGCAGTACTTC
D: TRBD2; size: few; J: TRBJ2-1; V: TRBV11-2; CDR3: CASSPDIAGGRRQFF; DNA: TGTGCCAGCAGCCCTGATATAGCGGGCGGAAGAAGGCAGTTCTTC
D: -; size: -; J: TRBJ2-1; V: TRBV11-2; CDR3: CASSVGAGTSGSRGFF; DNA: -
D: -; size: -; J: TRBJ2-7; V: TRBV7-9; CDR3: CASSLGPETYEQYF; DNA: TGTGCCAGCAGCTTGGGCCCAGAAACCTACGAGCAGTACTTC
D: TRBD1; size: few; J: TRBJ2-3; V: TRBV3-1; CDR3: CASRETGRDTQYF; DNA: TGTGCCAGCAGAGAGACAGGGCGAGATACGCAGTATTTT
D: -; size: many; J: TRBJ2-3; V: TRBV5-6; CDR3: CASSLAGMGDTQYF; DNA: TGTGCCAGCAGCTTGGCGGGGATGGGAGATACGCAGTATTTT
D: -; size: many; J: TRBJ1-1; V: TRBV3-1; CDR3: CASTQTANTEAFF; DNA: TGTGCCAGCACCCAAACAGCGAACACTGAAGCTTTCTTT
D: TRBD2; size: many; J: TRBJ2-7; V: TRBV5-8; CDR3: CASSPQLADTFNEQYF; DNA: TGTGCCAGCAGCCCCCAACTAGCGGACACCTTTAACGAGCAGTACTTC
D: -; size: many; J: TRBJ2-2; V: TRBV28; CDR3: CASSLRSSPAGLDTGELFF; DNA: TGTGCCAGCAGTTTAAGGTCATCGCCGGCAGGGCTTGACACCGGGGAGCTGTTTTTT
D: TRBD2; size: -; J: TRBJ2-3; V: TRBV4-2; CDR3: CASSQRGVAGADTQYF; DNA: TGTGCCAGCAGCCAAAGGGGGGTAGCGGGAGCAGATACGCAGTATTTT
D: -; size: many; J: TRBJ1-5; V: TRBV28; CDR3: CASSLFGGTASLPSNQPQHF; DNA: TGTGCCAGCAGTTTATTCGGGGGAACAGCTAGTCTCCCTAGCAATCAGCCCCAGCATTTT
D: -; size: many; J: TRBJ2-1; V: TRBV7-9; CDR3: CASSSLAEQFF; DNA: TGTGCCAGCAGCTCCCTAGCTGAGCAGTTCTTC
D: -; size: many; J: TRBJ1-5; V: TRBV29-1; CDR3: CSVDLQVSNQPQHF; DNA: TGCAGCGTTGATTTACAGGTTAGCAATCAGCCCCAGCATTTT
D: -; size: few; J: TRBJ2-5; V: TRBV18; CDR3: CASSPRGLTQETQYF; DNA: TGTGCCAGCTCACCCCGGGGCTTAACACAAGAGACCCAGTACTTC
D: TRBD2; size: many; J: TRBJ2-3; V: TRBV7-2; CDR3: CASSLVGLAGEDTQYF; DNA: TGTGCCAGCAGCTTAGTAGGACTAGCGGGAGAAGATACGCAGTATTTT
D: -; size: -; J: TRBJ2-7; V: TRBV6-6; CDR3: CASSYPGQYYEQYF; DNA: TGTGCCAGCAGTTATCCCGGACAGTACTACGAGCAGTACTTC
D: TRBD2; size: many; J: TRBJ2-3; V: TRBV20-1; CDR3: CSAKTSGADTQYF; DNA: TGCAGTGCTAAGACTAGCGGGGCAGATACGCAGTATTTT
D: -; size: many; J: TRBJ2-1; V: TRBV7-2; CDR3: CASSLGLDEQFF; DNA: TGTGCCAGCAGCTTAGGCCTCGATGAGCAGTTCTTC
D: -; size: many; J: TRBJ1-5; V: TRBV19; CDR3: CASSVLRQPQHF; DNA: TGTGCCAGTAGTGTTCTAAGACAGCCCCAGCATTTT
D: -; size: many; J: TRBJ1-3; V: TRBV4-2; CDR3: CASSQEAGRGAGNTIYF; DNA: TGTGCCAGCAGCCAAGAGGCGGGGAGAGGGGCTGGAAACACCATATATTTT
D: -; size: many; J: TRBJ1-5; V: TRBV28; CDR3: CASSQRQLNQPQHF; DNA: TGTGCCAGCAGCCAACGACAGCTCAATCAGCCCCAGCATTTT
D: -; size: many; J: TRBJ1-1; V: TRBV27; CDR3: CASSWAFDTEAFF; DNA: TGTGCCAGCAGCTGGGCGTTTGACACTGAAGCTTTCTTT
D: TRBD1; size: few; J: TRBJ2-1; V: TRBV24-1; CDR3: CATSDRTGGIYNEQFF; DNA: TGTGCCACCAGTGACCGGACAGGGGGGATCTACAATGAGCAGTTCTTC